Below are 22 T cell receptor beta chains sequenced from a single sample in a study of shared clonotypes between healthy human individuals (dated by TCRdb to about 2020). Library generation was performed with the immunoSEQ multiplex PCR assay. In its TCRdb copy, this immuneACCESS table keeps in-frame sequences only and misses some clones. Where compared with another copy, unresolved V genes explain less than half of these, and the others have no known cause. This sample has about 320,000 clones in its table, and roughly 84% of those were observed once. The ten top clones hold about a sixth of the sample. The sample was memory CD8+ T cells sorted from blood. Reading the label with the study, this specimen's cell subset or site is: CD45RO+ cells pooled with CCR7-negative TemRA cells. The receptors were sampled from a man aged 18 to 30 in good health.

V and J are TRBV7-8 and TRBJ2-7; 7 bases align to TRBD1. Trimming at V came to 6 bases and at J to 4 bases, leaving 9 bases not matched to a gene. CDR1 SGHVS and CDR2 FQNEAQ come from the germline V gene. The CDR3 totals 14 residues. This CDR3 is CASRWTQGQYEQYF. The CDR3 nucleotides are TGTGCCAGCAGGTGGACACAGGGACAGTACGAGCAGTACTTC.

V is TRBV6-1 and J is TRBJ1-1; no reliable D call. Looked up from germline, CDR1 is MNHNS and CDR2 is SASEGT. CDR3 length: 15 amino acids. V was pared by 1 base and J by 1 base, with 10 bases between. CDR3 coding DNA: TGTGCCAGCAGTGAAGGCCGGATTGGGAACACTGAAGCTTTCTTT. Encoded protein: CASSEGRIGNTEAFF.

CDR3 DNA: TGTGCCACCCGACGGGGCGGCTCTGGAAACACCATATATTTT. Protein product: CATRRGGSGNTIYF. The V gene is TRBV28, the J gene TRBJ1-3; D perhaps matches TRBD1 (5 bases). V was shortened by 10 bases and J by 0 bases, with 13 bases between the two germline ends. Germline V lookup: CDR1 MDHEN, CDR2 SYDVKM. This CDR3 spans 14 amino acids. The full variable domain, its missing parts supplied by reference TRBV28 and TRBJ1-3, is DVKVTQSSRYLVKRTGEKVFLECVQDMDHENMFWYRQDPGLGLRLIYFSYDVKMKEKGDIPEGYSVSREKKERFSLILESASTNQTSMYLCATRRGGSGNTIYFGEGSWLTVV.

V usage is TRBV5-4 and J usage is TRBJ1-2; D is undetermined. Germline CDR1 and CDR2: SGHNT and YYREEE (reference sequence). Between the trimmed V and J ends, which lost 4 bases and 4 bases, there was a span of 8 bases. This CDR3 has 12 amino acids. CDR3: CASSPGTYGYTF. CDR3 coding DNA: TGTGCCAGCAGCCCAGGAACCTATGGCTACACCTTC.

The chain carries TRBV2 and TRBJ2-1; 9 bases are a match to TRBD1. From germline, CDR1 is SNHLY and CDR2 FYNNEI. The CDR3 covers 15 residues. J was trimmed by 8 bases and V by 2 bases; bases with no gene match: 7. The CDR3 nucleotides read TGTGCCAGCAGTGAACCGGGACAGGGCCGCGATGAGCAGTTCTTC. Its translation: CASSEPGQGRDEQFF.

This clone was observed a few times. The chain combines TRBV6-6 with TRBJ1-2; 7 bases match TRBD1. The CDR3 consists of 15 residues. Per germline, CDR1 MNHNY and CDR2 SVGAGI (reference sequence). V trimming: 2 bases; J trimming: 8 bases; junction bases outside the gene matches: 11. The CDR3 sequence is CASSYLRTGETGYTF. DNA for the CDR3: TGTGCCAGCAGTTACCTCCGAACAGGGGAAACGGGCTACACCTTC.

The chain combines TRBV14 with TRBJ2-5; D remains unclear. Trimming removed 0 bases at V and 0 bases at J, with 11 bases between. The germline gives CDR1 SGHDN, CDR2 FVKESK. The CDR3 spans 16 residues. The CDR3 protein is CASSQDASWYQETQYF. The CDR3 nucleotides read TGTGCCAGCAGCCAAGATGCCAGCTGGTACCAAGAGACCCAGTACTTC.

The chain couples TRBV2 to TRBJ2-7; possibly TRBD1 for D (6 bases). Trimming pared 2 bases from V and 3 bases from J, leaving 17 bases between. Germline CDR1 SNHLY, CDR2 FYNNEI. The CDR3 loop spans 16 amino acids. The CDR3 sequence: CASSEPWQGINYEQYF. CDR3 DNA: TGTGCCAGCAGTGAACCGTGGCAGGGGATAAACTACGAGCAGTACTTC.

This clone has only one observation. The J gene is TRBJ2-7, the V gene TRBV29-1; no clear D gene. Trimming removed 6 bases from V and 0 bases from J, with 6 bases in between. The CDR3 is 11 residues long. Germline CDR1 SQVTM, CDR2 ANQGSEA. The CDR3 region is CSVWSSYEQYF. CDR3 coding DNA: TGCAGCGTGTGGAGCTCCTACGAGCAGTACTTC.

The chain joins TRBV6-1 to TRBJ2-5, with TRBD2 as a possible D gene (6 bases). This CDR3 comprises 15 residues. V was shortened by 0 bases and J by 5 bases, with 13 bases between the two germline ends. Looked up from germline, CDR1 is MNHNS and CDR2 is SASEGT. CDR3 coding DNA: TGTGCCAGCAGTGAAGCGCGGATAGGAGGGGAGACCCAGTACTTC. Protein: CASSEARIGGETQYF.

This clone was seen a single time. This sequence joins TRBV4-3 and TRBJ2-3, with D uncertain. The ends were cut back, 2 bases at V and 11 bases at J, with 11 bases in the middle. The CDR3 totals 12 residues. Germline CDR1 LGHNA, CDR2 YSLEER. In DNA form, the CDR3 reads TGCGCCAGCAGCCAAACACCTCCCGGGCAGTATTTT. Translating it yields CASSQTPPGQYF.

This clone was observed a few times. The J gene is TRBJ2-1, the V gene TRBV28; 7 positions match TRBD1. The CDR3 totals 16 residues. Per germline, CDR1 MDHEN and CDR2 SYDVKM. V lost 5 bases to trimming and J lost 4 bases; unmatched junction nucleotides: 11. CDR3 sequence reads: CASSQNRGVGYNEQFF. In DNA form, the CDR3 reads TGTGCCAGCAGTCAAAACAGGGGCGTGGGGTACAATGAGCAGTTCTTC.

This rearrangement joins TRBV13 to TRBJ2-7, with D perhaps given as TRBD1 or TRBD2 (5 bases each). The germline CDR1 and CDR2 sequences are PRHDT and FYEKMQ (reference sequence). This CDR3 is 14 amino acids long. V shed 3 bases and J shed 1 base, with 10 bases lying between them. This chain's CDR3 is CASSLGRASYEQYF. CDR3 bases: TGTGCCAGCAGCTTGGGGCGGGCTTCCTACGAGCAGTACTTC.

With regard to this clone: One end of the junction is discordant with germline, which a read error may explain. V and J are TRBV7-7 and TRBJ2-2; no clear D. Germline CDR1 and CDR2: SSHAT and FNYEAQ (reference sequence). The CDR3 totals 15 residues. CDR3 residues: CASSWEVDFGGELFF. The CDR3 coding sequence is TGTGCTAGCAGCTGGGAAGTAGACTTCGGAGGGGAGCTGTTTTTT.

This clone is a singleton in its sample. The V and J genes are TRBV10-3 and TRBJ1-2; 8 bases align to TRBD1. Losses at the gene ends were 7 bases for V and 8 bases for J; bases not matched to a gene: 9. This CDR3 has 13 residues. Germline V CDR1 and CDR2: ENHRY, SYGVKD. CDR3 amino acids: CAITEDRVEGYTF. The CDR3 DNA reads as TGTGCCATCACCGAGGACAGGGTGGAAGGCTACACCTTC.

V is TRBV5-1 and J is TRBJ2-7; 8 nucleotides line up with TRBD1. V lost 7 bases and J lost 3; bases outside the gene matches: 9. Germline CDR1 reads SGHRS; CDR2 reads YFSETQ. CDR3 length: 14 residues. Here the CDR3 DNA reads TGCGCCAGCCATTTACCGGGACAGGACTACGAGCAGTACTTC. It encodes CASHLPGQDYEQYF.

This chain uses TRBV4-1 with TRBJ2-7; D is undetermined. The CDR3 has 16 residues. V shed 3 bases and J shed 0 bases, with 15 bases lying between them. Germline V gives CDR1 MGHRA, CDR2 YSYEKL. The CDR3: CASSHVSPDSSYEQYF. The CDR3 bases are TGCGCCAGCAGCCACGTCTCACCCGATAGCTCCTACGAGCAGTACTTC.

The chain recombines TRBV28 with TRBJ2-3; TRBD1 matches 9 bases. Germline CDR1 is MDHEN and CDR2 is SYDVKM. The CDR3 totals 16 residues. V was clipped by 5 bases and J by 0 bases; unmatched bases: 6. As DNA, the CDR3 is TGTGCCAGCAGTGGGACAGGGACAGAGAGCACAGATACGCAGTATTTT. It specifies CASSGTGTESTDTQYF.

The chain joins TRBV19 to TRBJ1-1, with 7 bases that match TRBD1. V was clipped by 2 bases and J by 1 base; unmatched bases: 1. The CDR3 spans 14 residues. Germline V lookup: CDR1 LNHDA, CDR2 SQIVND (reference sequence). CDR3 protein: CASSINRGNTEAFF. The DNA for the CDR3 is TGTGCCAGTAGTATAAACAGGGGGAACACTGAAGCTTTCTTT.

The J gene is TRBJ1-5, the V gene TRBV12-5, with a possible D match to TRBD1 (6 bases). Per the germline V gene, CDR1 is LGHNT and CDR2 is FRNRAP. The CDR3 has 15 amino acids. Trimming cost V 1 base and J 7 bases, with 14 bases left between them. The CDR3 region is CASGLEGVRRQPQHF. CDR3 DNA sequence: TGTGCTAGTGGTTTGGAGGGGGTTAGACGACAGCCCCAGCATTTT. The full variable domain, with the rest looked up from reference TRBV12-5 and TRBJ1-5, is DARVTQTPRHKVTEMGQEVTMRCQPILGHNTVFWYRQTMMQGLELLAYFRNRAPLDDSGMPKDRFSAEMPDATLATLKIQPSEPRDSAVYFCASGLEGVRRQPQHFGDGTRLSIL.

Regarding this clone: The sample holds other DNA sequences that translate to the same CDR3. The V gene is TRBV6-5, the J gene TRBJ2-3; D ambiguous. This CDR3 region has 13 residues. CDR1 is MNHEY, CDR2 SVGAGI, per germline. Trimming removed 2 bases at V and 2 bases at J, with 5 bases between. CDR3 sequence reads: CASSYEYTDTQYF. The CDR3 DNA sequence: TGTGCCAGCAGTTACGAGTACACAGATACGCAGTATTTT.

In its sample, this clone was seen many times. The genes are TRBV7-9 and TRBJ2-2; D tentatively reads TRBD1 or TRBD2 (5 bases each). CDR3 length: 15 amino acids. CDR1 is SEHNR and CDR2 is FQNEAQ in the germline V gene (reference sequence). Trimming cost V 1 base and J 7 bases, with 13 bases left between them. The CDR3 loop reads CASSLVQGRSGELFF. In DNA form, the CDR3 reads TGTGCCAGCAGCTTAGTCCAGGGACGAAGCGGGGAGCTGTTTTTT.